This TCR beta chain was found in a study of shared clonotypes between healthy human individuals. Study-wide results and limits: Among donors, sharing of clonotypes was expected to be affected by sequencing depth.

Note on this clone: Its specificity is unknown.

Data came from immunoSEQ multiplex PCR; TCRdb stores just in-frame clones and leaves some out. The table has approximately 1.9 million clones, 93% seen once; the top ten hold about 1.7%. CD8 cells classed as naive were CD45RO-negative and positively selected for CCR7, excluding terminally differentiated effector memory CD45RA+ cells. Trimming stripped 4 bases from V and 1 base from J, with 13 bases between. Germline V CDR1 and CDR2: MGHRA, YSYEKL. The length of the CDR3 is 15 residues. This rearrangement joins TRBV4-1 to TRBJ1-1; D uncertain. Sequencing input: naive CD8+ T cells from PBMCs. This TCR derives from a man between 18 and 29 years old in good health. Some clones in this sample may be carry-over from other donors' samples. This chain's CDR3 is CASSPKATPNTEAFF. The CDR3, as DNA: TGCGCCAGCAGCCCGAAAGCGACACCGAACACTGAAGCTTTCTTT.